The 30 T cell receptor beta chains presented below share a single source sample, sequenced in a study of blood T cell repertoires in COVID-19. Generated by immunoSEQ multiplex PCR, the TCRdb table keeps only in-frame clones and is missing some. Of fewer than 150,000 clones in the sample, 80% to 90% were seen once. Sequencing was done on a sample of peripheral blood. These TCRs come from a woman at least 80 years old with acute or convalescent COVID-19.

The chain is built from TRBV7-9 and TRBJ1-5, with no clear D. V lost 1 base and J lost 5, with 6 bases in between. The CDR3 has 13 amino acids. Per the germline V gene, CDR1 is SEHNR and CDR2 is FQNEAQ (reference sequence). CDR3 bases: TGTGCCAGCAGCTTAGATCCCTATCAGCCCCAGCATTTT. This gives the protein CASSLDPYQPQHF.

This chain connects TRBV11-2 to TRBJ2-5, with 9 bases lining up with TRBD1. The germline V gene encodes CDR1 SGHAT and CDR2 FQNNGV. The CDR3 runs 16 residues. The junction had 5 bases not matched to a gene; V was cut back by 2 bases and J by 1 base. This CDR3 reads CASSLRQGVSQETQYF. CDR3 nucleotides: TGTGCCAGCAGCTTAAGACAGGGGGTATCCCAAGAGACCCAGTACTTC. The whole variable domain, remainder taken from reference TRBV11-2 and TRBJ2-5, is EAGVAQSPRYKIIEKRQSVAFWCNPISGHATLYWYQQILGQGPKLLIQFQNNGVVDDSQLPKDRFSAERLKGVDSTLKIQPAKLEDSAVYLCASSLRQGVSQETQYFGPGTRLLVL.

The J gene is TRBJ2-7, the V gene TRBV30; no reliable D call. The CDR3 is 12 amino acids. In germline, CDR1 is GTSNPN, CDR2 SVGIG (reference sequence). The V and J ends lost 5 bases and 2 bases respectively, with 10 bases between them. The CDR3 DNA sequence: TGTGCCTGGGCTGCCAGCGCCTACGAGCAGTACTTC. The encoded protein is CAWAASAYEQYF.

The rearrangement joins TRBV24-1 to TRBJ2-5; 12 bases agree with TRBD1. Germline V CDR1 and CDR2: KGHDR, SFDVKD. The CDR3 runs to 13 residues. Trimming removed 12 bases from V and 3 bases from J; junction bases left unmatched: 4. The CDR3 protein is CAVGTGGEETQYF. The DNA of the CDR3 is TGTGCCGTGGGGACAGGGGGCGAAGAGACCCAGTACTTC.

This chain joins TRBV7-9 and TRBJ2-5; D possibly corresponds to TRBD2 (7 bases). Germline CDR1 is SEHNR and CDR2 is FQNEAQ (reference sequence). This CDR3 region has 15 residues. Trimming took off 0 bases at V and 5 bases at J, with 13 bases between the two ends. The CDR3: CASSLAKGGGETQYF. CDR3 coding DNA: TGTGCCAGCAGCTTAGCCAAGGGGGGAGGGGAGACCCAGTACTTC.

The V gene is TRBV30, the J gene TRBJ1-6, with D maybe TRBD1 (5 bases). Germline V gene lookup returns CDR1 GTSNPN and CDR2 SVGIG (reference sequence). Trimming removed 0 bases at V and 8 bases at J, with 14 bases between. This CDR3 comprises 15 residues. The CDR3 DNA is TGTGCCTGGAGTGTACAAGGAGGGGTGGATTCACCCCTCCACTTT. It codes for CAWSVQGGVDSPLHF.

The genes are TRBV24-1 and TRBJ2-1, with TRBD1 matching 8 bases. After removal of 2 bases from V and 3 bases from J, the junction contained 5 bases not matched to a gene. This CDR3 is built from 16 residues. Germline V lookup: CDR1 KGHDR, CDR2 SFDVKD. The CDR3 here is CATSDSGTGVYNEQFF. CDR3 coding DNA: TGTGCCACCAGTGATTCCGGGACAGGTGTCTACAATGAGCAGTTCTTC.

The chain employs TRBV9 and TRBJ2-5, with D perhaps TRBD2 (5 bases). The germline CDR1 and CDR2 sequences are SGDLS and YYNGEE. The CDR3 length is 13 residues. V was pared by 3 bases and J by 5 bases, with 11 bases between. The CDR3 nucleotides are TGTGCCAGCAGCGCAGACTCGGGGGAGACCCAGTACTTC. As protein: CASSADSGETQYF.

The V and J genes are TRBV30 and TRBJ1-2; D is possibly TRBD1 (6 bases). CDR1 is GTSNPN and CDR2 is SVGIG in the germline V gene (reference sequence). CDR3 length: 16 amino acids. Between the trimmed V and J ends, which lost 0 bases and 6 bases, there was a span of 20 bases. The CDR3 coding sequence is TGTGCCTGGAGTGTACAGGGACGGAGCCCAACCAATGGCTACACCTTC. Residues: CAWSVQGRSPTNGYTF.

This chain uses TRBV5-1 with TRBJ2-7; D perhaps matches TRBD2 (5 bases). With 1 base removed from V and 5 bases from J, the gap between germline ends came to 10 bases. Germline V gives CDR1 SGHRS, CDR2 YFSETQ. The CDR3 spans 13 residues. Written as DNA, the CDR3 is TGCGCCAGCAGCTTGCGAGGGAAAGACGAGCAGTACTTC. Amino acid sequence: CASSLRGKDEQYF. Full variable domain (remainder filled in from reference TRBV5-1 and TRBJ2-7): KAGVTQTPRYLIKTRGQQVTLSCSPISGHRSVSWYQQTPGQGLQFLFEYFSETQRNKGNFPGRFSGRQFSNSRSEMNVSTLELGDSALYLCASSLRGKDEQYFGPGTRLTVT.

This sequence joins TRBV4-1 and TRBJ2-1, with TRBD2 matching over 13 bases. This CDR3 is 20 amino acids long. The trim removed 1 base at V and 6 bases at J, leaving 15 bases unmatched. The V gene's germline CDR1 is MGHRA and CDR2 YSYEKL. In DNA form, the CDR3 reads TGCGCCAGCAGCCAAGGGCCCACTAGCGGGGGGGCCTCACGACGCAATGAGCAGTTCTTC. It translates to CASSQGPTSGGASRRNEQFF.

This clone is medium-sized within its sample. The V and J genes are TRBV6-5 and TRBJ1-2, with a weak D call TRBD1 (6 bases). Trimming removed 4 bases at V and 4 bases at J, with 16 bases between. This CDR3 region has 15 residues. Germline V gene lookup returns CDR1 MNHEY and CDR2 SVGAGI. CDR3 sequence (DNA): TGTGCCAGCAGTTTCTCCCCGCAGGGGATCTATGGCTACACCTTC. It specifies CASSFSPQGIYGYTF.

The genes are TRBV2 and TRBJ2-7, with 7 positions matching TRBD1. The V segment lost 5 bases and the J segment 0 bases; nucleotides outside the gene matches: 10. Germline CDR1 and CDR2: SNHLY and FYNNEI. This CDR3 has 16 amino acids. CDR3: CASSLQGTRFSYEQYF. In DNA form, the CDR3 reads TGTGCCAGCAGTCTACAGGGGACCCGTTTCTCCTACGAGCAGTACTTC. The whole variable domain, remainder taken from reference TRBV2 and TRBJ2-7, is EPEVTQTPSHQVTQMGQEVILRCVPISNHLYFYWYRQILGQKVEFLVSFYNNEISEKSEIFDDQFSVERPDGSNFTLKIRSTKLEDSAMYFCASSLQGTRFSYEQYFGPGTRLTVT.

The chain is built from TRBV18 and TRBJ1-4; 9 bases are shared with TRBD1. Per the germline V gene, CDR1 is KGHSH and CDR2 is LQKENI. The CDR3 runs 17 residues. The trim removed 1 base at V and 7 bases at J, leaving 10 bases unmatched. The CDR3 DNA reads as TGTGCCAGCTCACCACTGGCACAGGGGGCGTCGTTTGAAAAACTGTTTTTT. Protein product: CASSPLAQGASFEKLFF.

The chain is built from TRBV7-9 and TRBJ2-1; 9 bases fit TRBD1. Trimming took 0 bases from V and 7 from J; bases not matched to a gene: 10. The CDR3 extends over 17 amino acids. CDR1 is SEHNR and CDR2 is FQNEAQ in the germline V gene (reference sequence). As DNA, the CDR3 is TGTGCCAGCAGCTTAGCGGGACAGGGAATCGCCCGAAATGAGCAGTTCTTC. As protein: CASSLAGQGIARNEQFF.

The chain has TRBV11-1 and TRBJ1-1; tentative D call: TRBD1 (6 bases). V shed 5 bases and J shed 2 bases, with 12 bases lying between them. CDR3 length equals 14 residues. Per germline, CDR1 SGHAT and CDR2 FQDESV (reference sequence). CDR3 in amino acids: CASSLRDTNTEAFF. CDR3 DNA: TGTGCCAGCAGCCTCCGGGACACAAACACTGAAGCTTTCTTT.

The gene calls are TRBV7-2 and TRBJ1-4; D is perhaps TRBD1 (6 bases). The CDR3 extends over 14 amino acids. Looked up from germline, CDR1 is SGHTA and CDR2 is FQGNSA. With 2 bases removed from V and 8 bases from J, the gap between germline ends came to 12 bases. The CDR3 reads CASSLTQGTEKLFF. The CDR3 DNA reads as TGTGCCAGCAGCTTAACCCAGGGGACCGAAAAACTGTTTTTT.

This clone was found once. The chain has TRBV20-1 and TRBJ1-1, with D possibly TRBD1 on 5 matching bases. Germline V gives CDR1 DFQATT, CDR2 SNEGSKA (reference sequence). This CDR3 comprises 11 residues. V was shortened by 6 bases and J by 7 bases, with 12 bases between the two germline ends. CDR3 sequence (DNA): TGCAGTGCCCCATCGGGGGTTGAAGCTTTCTTT. Translation gives CSAPSGVEAFF.

The chain is built from TRBV7-9 and TRBJ2-7, with a possible D match to TRBD2 (6 bases). This CDR3 has 15 residues. In germline, CDR1 is SEHNR, CDR2 FQNEAQ (reference sequence). Trimming removed 5 bases at V and 6 bases at J, with 20 bases between. The CDR3 nucleotides read TGTGCCAGCAGCCCTTCTAGGGGACTTCGGCTCGAGCAGTACTTC. Translating it yields CASSPSRGLRLEQYF.

V usage is TRBV9 and J usage is TRBJ1-3; a weak D match, TRBD1 (6 bases). Trimming left V 0 bases short and J 4 bases short, with 11 bases between. Germline CDR1 and CDR2: SGDLS and YYNGEE. The CDR3 spans 15 residues. CDR3 residues: CASSVASGQGNTIYF. The CDR3 DNA follows: TGTGCCAGCAGCGTAGCCTCAGGACAGGGAAACACCATATATTTT.

CDR3 sequence reads: CASGLGQGPFNEQFF. CDR3 coding DNA: TGTGCTAGTGGTTTGGGACAGGGGCCCTTTAATGAGCAGTTCTTC. This sequence joins TRBV12-5 and TRBJ2-1; 8 bases align to TRBD1. J lost 7 bases, V lost 1 base, and 6 bases had no gene match. The CDR3 is made up of 15 amino acids. CDR1 LGHNT and CDR2 FRNRAP come from the germline V gene.

J is TRBJ2-2 and V is TRBV5-1; no firm D call. This CDR3 has 15 residues. V gave up 0 bases and J gave up 0 bases, with 6 bases separating them. CDR1 is SGHRS and CDR2 is YFSETQ in the germline V gene. The CDR3: CASSLAVSNTGELFF. For the CDR3, the DNA is TGCGCCAGCAGCTTGGCCGTATCGAACACCGGGGAGCTGTTTTTT.

The V and J genes are TRBV2 and TRBJ1-6; D is possibly TRBD1 (6 bases). The V end was cut by 5 bases, the J end by 5 bases, with 16 bases between. Germline V CDR1 and CDR2: SNHLY, FYNNEI. CDR3 length: 16 residues. The CDR3 region has the DNA TGTGCCAGCAGTCTTCAGGGGTCTTTCAATAATTCACCCCTCCACTTT. Encoded protein: CASSLQGSFNNSPLHF. The full variable domain, completed using reference TRBV2 and TRBJ1-6, is EPEVTQTPSHQVTQMGQEVILRCVPISNHLYFYWYRQILGQKVEFLVSFYNNEISEKSEIFDDQFSVERPDGSNFTLKIRSTKLEDSAMYFCASSLQGSFNNSPLHFGNGTRLTVT.

The V call is TRBV7-3, the J call TRBJ2-1; TRBD2 matches 13 bases. Germline V gene data show CDR1 as SGHTA and CDR2 as FQGTGA. With V trimmed by 4 bases and J by 11 bases, 20 bases remained unmatched. The CDR3 contains 19 residues. CDR3 in amino acids: CASSSWTSGGPVGTMKQFF. The CDR3 nucleotides read TGTGCCAGCAGCTCCTGGACTAGCGGGGGCCCCGTAGGAACAATGAAGCAGTTCTTC.

As to this clone: Other DNA sequences from this sample encode an identical CDR3 as well. The chain uses TRBV5-1 and TRBJ1-1, with D hard to call. V dropped 0 bases and J dropped 1 base, with 4 bases sitting between them. The CDR3 spans 13 residues. Germline loops: CDR1 SGHRS, CDR2 YFSETQ. In nucleotides, the CDR3 is TGCGCCAGCAGCTTGGCCGGGAACACTGAAGCTTTCTTT. Amino acid sequence: CASSLAGNTEAFF.

The chain carries TRBV11-1 and TRBJ2-2; 8 bases line up with TRBD2. Germline trimming cut 5 bases from V and 5 bases from J; bases unmatched to any gene: 7. Germline lookup yields CDR1 SGHAT and CDR2 FQDESV (reference sequence). CDR3 length equals 15 residues. The CDR3 sequence is CASSRERGWTGELFF. The CDR3 coding sequence is TGTGCCAGCAGCAGAGAGCGGGGGTGGACCGGGGAGCTGTTTTTT. Full variable domain (rest looked up from reference TRBV11-1 and TRBJ2-2): EAEVAQSPRYKITEKSQAVAFWCDPISGHATLYWYRQILGQGPELLVQFQDESVVDDSQLPKDRFSAERLKGVDSTLKIQPAELGDSAMYLCASSRERGWTGELFFGEGSRLTVL.

Concerning this clone itself: The same CDR3 also results from other DNA sequences found in this sample. The rearrangement links TRBV2 to TRBJ1-2; no clear D. Trimming left V 1 base short and J 4 bases short, with 4 bases between. CDR1 and CDR2 (germline): SNHLY, FYNNEI. The CDR3 is 12 amino acids. This CDR3 reads CASSEVSYGYTF. CDR3 sequence (DNA): TGTGCCAGCAGTGAAGTCAGCTATGGCTACACCTTC. The complete variable domain, with remaining parts taken from reference TRBV2 and TRBJ1-2, reads EPEVTQTPSHQVTQMGQEVILRCVPISNHLYFYWYRQILGQKVEFLVSFYNNEISEKSEIFDDQFSVERPDGSNFTLKIRSTKLEDSAMYFCASSEVSYGYTFGSGTRLTVV.

The CDR3 protein is CASSGQGGVYGYTF. The CDR3 coding sequence is TGTGCCAGCAGCGGGCAGGGCGGGGTCTATGGCTACACCTTC. V gene TRBV5-4 combines with J gene TRBJ1-2; D possibly corresponds to TRBD1 (5 bases). The CDR3 consists of 14 residues. Deletions cut 4 bases from V and 4 bases from J, with 14 bases between. CDR1 and CDR2 from the germline V gene are SGHNT and YYREEE (reference sequence).

This rearrangement joins TRBV7-9 to TRBJ1-4, with 10 bases aligning to TRBD1. Germline lookup yields CDR1 SEHNR and CDR2 FQNEAQ (reference sequence). With V trimmed by 2 bases and J by 8 bases, 2 bases remained unmatched. CDR3 length: 14 amino acids. In DNA form, the CDR3 reads TGTGCCAGCAGCTTAACGACAGGGGGCGAAAAACTGTTTTTT. This translates into CASSLTTGGEKLFF.

DNA for the CDR3: TGTGCCAGCAACGGGAGGGGTTCCTACAATGAGCAGTTCTTC. It yields the protein CASNGRGSYNEQFF. The chain is built from TRBV11-2 and TRBJ2-1; 8 nucleotides align to TRBD2. Per the germline V gene, CDR1 is SGHAT and CDR2 is FQNNGV. Unmatched junction bases numbered 3, after V lost 7 bases and J lost 1 base. CDR3 size: 14 residues.